One and the same sample provided the 5 T cell receptor beta chains below, sequenced in a study of cytomegalovirus exposure and HLA in healthy donors. PCR was performed using 60 Vbeta and 13 Jbeta primers. The table came from immunoSEQ multiplex PCR; TCRdb's copy has only in-frame clones and leaves some out. The sample contains about 110,000 clones, 79% of which appear only once. What was sequenced was PBMCs. These receptors came from a woman aged 18-29 years in good health and CMV-seropositive.

This sequence joins TRBV9 and TRBJ2-7; 7 bases are shared with TRBD2. The CDR3 is made up of 18 amino acids. CDR1 is SGDLS and CDR2 is YYNGEE in the germline V gene. J lost 0 bases, V lost 1 base, and 13 bases had no gene match. CDR3 residues: CASSVCAREGGSSYEQYF. DNA for the CDR3: TGTGCCAGCAGCGTATGTGCCCGGGAAGGCGGGAGCTCCTACGAGCAGTACTTC.

V gene TRBV7-9 combines with J gene TRBJ1-4, with 10 bases matching TRBD1. The CDR3 covers 15 residues. V shed 5 bases and J 8 bases; nucleotides not matched to a gene: 8. Germline values: CDR1 SEHNR, CDR2 FQNEAQ (reference sequence). DNA for the CDR3: TGTGCCAGCAGCGCCTGGGACAGGGGAAGGGAAAAACTGTTTTTT. Protein: CASSAWDRGREKLFF.

The chain employs TRBV27 and TRBJ1-5; 8 nucleotides agree with TRBD1. CDR3 size: 16 residues. Germline V gene sequence: CDR1 MNHEY, CDR2 SMNVEV (reference sequence). V was clipped by 6 bases and J by 7 bases; unmatched bases: 14. The chain's CDR3 is CASRARTGWEGQPQHF. The DNA for the CDR3 is TGTGCCAGCAGGGCAAGGACAGGGTGGGAGGGACAGCCCCAGCATTTT.

V usage is TRBV21-1 and J usage is TRBJ1-5. TRBV21-1 is reported as a pseudogene. The CDR3 is made up of 17 amino acids. The DNA of the CDR3 is TGTGTCAGCAGCACCTTACGAGGAGGGTATAGCAATCAGCCCCAGCATTTT. Its protein product is CVSSTLRGGYSNQPQHF.

The V and J genes are TRBV19 and TRBJ2-1; 9 bases agree with TRBD2. CDR3 length equals 15 residues. V lost 3 bases, J lost 8 bases, and 8 bases stayed unmatched. Per germline, CDR1 LNHDA and CDR2 SQIVND (reference sequence). The CDR3 DNA is TGTGCCAGTAGTATTGAGTCTAGCGGGGACTATGAGCAGTTCTTC. It codes for CASSIESSGDYEQFF.